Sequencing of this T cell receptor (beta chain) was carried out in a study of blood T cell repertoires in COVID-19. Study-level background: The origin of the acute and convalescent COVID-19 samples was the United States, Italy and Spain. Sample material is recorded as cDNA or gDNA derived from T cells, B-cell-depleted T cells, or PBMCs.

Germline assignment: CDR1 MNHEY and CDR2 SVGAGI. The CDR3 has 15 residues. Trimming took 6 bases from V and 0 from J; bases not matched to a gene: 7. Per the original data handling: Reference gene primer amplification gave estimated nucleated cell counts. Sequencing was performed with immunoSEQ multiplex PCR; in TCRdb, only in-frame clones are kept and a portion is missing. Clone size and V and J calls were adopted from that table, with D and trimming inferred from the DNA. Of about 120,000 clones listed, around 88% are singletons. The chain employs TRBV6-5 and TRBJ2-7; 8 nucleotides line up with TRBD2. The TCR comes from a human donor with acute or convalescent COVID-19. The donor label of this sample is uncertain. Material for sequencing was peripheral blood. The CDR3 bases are TGTGCCAGCAGACACGGGACTAGTAGCTCCTACGAGCAGTACTTC. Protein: CASRHGTSSSYEQYF.